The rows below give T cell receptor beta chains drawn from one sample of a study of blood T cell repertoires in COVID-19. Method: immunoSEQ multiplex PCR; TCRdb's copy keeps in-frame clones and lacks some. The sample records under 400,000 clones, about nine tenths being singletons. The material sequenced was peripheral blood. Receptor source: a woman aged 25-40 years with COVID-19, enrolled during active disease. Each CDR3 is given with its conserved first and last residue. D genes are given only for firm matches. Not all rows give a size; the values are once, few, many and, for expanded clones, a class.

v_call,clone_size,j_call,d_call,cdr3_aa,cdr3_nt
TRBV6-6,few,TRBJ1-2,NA,CASNNQDMMGGYTF,TGTGCCAGCAACAACCAGGACATGATGGGGGGCTACACCTTC
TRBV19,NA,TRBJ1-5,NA,CASNPDGMGSNQPQHF,TGTGCCAGTAACCCGGACGGGATGGGTAGCAATCAGCCCCAGCATTTT
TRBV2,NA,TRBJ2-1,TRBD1,CASSDWTGVYTEQFF,TGTGCCAGCAGTGATTGGACAGGGGTCTACACTGAGCAGTTCTTC
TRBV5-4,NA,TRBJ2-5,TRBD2,CASSRLAGVASETQYF,TGTGCCAGCAGCAGATTAGCGGGAGTCGCCTCTGAGACCCAGTACTTC
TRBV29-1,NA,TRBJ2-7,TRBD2,CSAILAGGSYEQYF,TGCAGCGCCATTCTAGCGGGAGGATCGTACGAGCAGTACTTC
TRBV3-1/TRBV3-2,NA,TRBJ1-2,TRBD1,CASSRVDRGTYGYTF,TGTGCCAGCAGCCGAGTGGACAGGGGAACCTATGGCTACACCTTC
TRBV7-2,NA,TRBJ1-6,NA,CASSRAPSSYNSPLHF,TGTGCCAGCAGCAGAGCGCCTAGCTCCTATAATTCACCCCTCCACTTT
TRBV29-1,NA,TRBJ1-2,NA,CSAGGEVNYGYTF,TGCAGCGCCGGAGGGGAGGTTAACTATGGCTACACCTTC
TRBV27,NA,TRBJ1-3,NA,CASRRGGSGNTIYF,TGTGCCAGCCGCAGGGGAGGGAGTGGAAACACCATATATTTT
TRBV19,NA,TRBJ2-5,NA,CASSDRWETQYF,TGTGCCAGTAGTGACAGGTGGGAGACCCAGTACTTC
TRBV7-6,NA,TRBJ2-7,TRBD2,CASSLMASGRAEQYF,TGTGCCAGCAGCTTAATGGCTAGCGGGAGGGCCGAGCAGTACTTC
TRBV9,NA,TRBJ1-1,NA,CASSVAPVPTEAFF,TGTGCCAGCAGCGTAGCTCCCGTGCCTACCGAAGCTTTCTTT
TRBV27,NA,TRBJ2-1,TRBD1,CASQGAPYNEQFF,TGTGCCAGTCAGGGGGCCCCCTACAATGAGCAGTTCTTC
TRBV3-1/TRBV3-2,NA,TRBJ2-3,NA,CASSQQPTHTDTQYF,TGTGCCAGCAGCCAACAACCTACGCACACAGATACGCAGTATTTT
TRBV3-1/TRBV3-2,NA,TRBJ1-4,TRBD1,CASSHRQGDEKLFF,TGTGCCAGCAGCCACCGACAGGGGGATGAAAAACTGTTTTTT
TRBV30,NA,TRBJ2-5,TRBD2,CAWSSGRAKTETQYF,TGTGCCTGGAGTAGCGGGAGGGCCAAGACCGAGACCCAGTACTTC
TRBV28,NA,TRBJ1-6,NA,CASSYLLESGWPSPLHF,TGTGCCAGCAGCTATCTGCTCGAGTCAGGGTGGCCTTCACCCCTCCACTTT
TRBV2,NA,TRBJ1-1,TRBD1,CASSTGGGTEAFF,TGTGCCAGCAGCACAGGGGGGGGCACTGAAGCTTTCTTT
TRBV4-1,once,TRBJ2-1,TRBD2,CASSQEQRGVTYNEQFF,TGCGCCAGCAGCCAAGAGCAGCGGGGGGTTACCTACAATGAGCAGTTCTTC
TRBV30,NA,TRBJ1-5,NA,CAWRGAGGNQPQHF,TGTGCCTGGAGAGGAGCCGGAGGCAATCAGCCCCAGCATTTT
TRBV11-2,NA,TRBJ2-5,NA,CASSSDRRETQYF,TGTGCCAGCAGCTCTGACAGGAGGGAGACCCAGTACTTC
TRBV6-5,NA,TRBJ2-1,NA,CASAGISYNEQFF,TGTGCCAGCGCGGGTATCTCCTACAATGAGCAGTTCTTC
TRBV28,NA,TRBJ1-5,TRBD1,CASSYTGGQGNQPQHF,TGTGCCAGCAGTTATACAGGGGGCCAGGGGAATCAGCCCCAGCATTTT
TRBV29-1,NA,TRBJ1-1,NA,CSVSPGGTEAFF,TGCAGCGTTTCGCCTGGAGGCACTGAAGCTTTCTTT
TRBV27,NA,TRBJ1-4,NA,CASSFSGFEKLFF,TGTGCCAGCAGTTTCTCGGGGTTTGAAAAACTGTTTTTT
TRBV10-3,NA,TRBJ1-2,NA,CAISGGPSPGTYGYTF,TGTGCCATCAGTGGGGGCCCCAGCCCAGGCACCTATGGCTACACCTTC
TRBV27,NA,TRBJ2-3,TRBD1,CASSTRQGTSTDTQYF,TGTGCCAGCAGTACTAGACAGGGGACGAGCACAGATACGCAGTATTTT
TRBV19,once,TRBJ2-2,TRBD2,CASRPNSGTSGSTGELFF,TGTGCCAGTAGACCAAACTCCGGGACTAGCGGATCCACCGGGGAGCTGTTTTTT